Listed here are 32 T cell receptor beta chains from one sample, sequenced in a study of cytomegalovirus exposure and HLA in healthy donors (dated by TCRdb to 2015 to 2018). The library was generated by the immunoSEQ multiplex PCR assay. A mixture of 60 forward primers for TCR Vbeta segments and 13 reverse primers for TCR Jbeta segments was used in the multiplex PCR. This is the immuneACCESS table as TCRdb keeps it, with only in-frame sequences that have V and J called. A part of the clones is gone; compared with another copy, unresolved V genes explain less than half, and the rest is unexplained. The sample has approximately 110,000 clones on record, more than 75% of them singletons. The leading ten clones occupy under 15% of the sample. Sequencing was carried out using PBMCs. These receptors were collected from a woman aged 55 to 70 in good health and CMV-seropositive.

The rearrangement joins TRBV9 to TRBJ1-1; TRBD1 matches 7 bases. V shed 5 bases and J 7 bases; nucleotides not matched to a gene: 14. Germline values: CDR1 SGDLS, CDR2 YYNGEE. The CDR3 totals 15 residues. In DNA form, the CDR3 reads TGTGCCAGCAGAAGAATGATCGGGACAGCAATTGAAGCTTTCTTT. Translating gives CASRRMIGTAIEAFF.

CDR3 in DNA: TGTGCCAGCAGTGAATGGACAGGGCGAAGTTACGAGCAGTACTTC. Amino acids: CASSEWTGRSYEQYF. The gene calls are TRBV6-1 and TRBJ2-7; TRBD1 matches 8 bases. V was clipped by 2 bases and J by 4 bases; unmatched bases: 7. CDR1 and CDR2 (germline): MNHNS, SASEGT. The CDR3 sequence is 15 residues long.

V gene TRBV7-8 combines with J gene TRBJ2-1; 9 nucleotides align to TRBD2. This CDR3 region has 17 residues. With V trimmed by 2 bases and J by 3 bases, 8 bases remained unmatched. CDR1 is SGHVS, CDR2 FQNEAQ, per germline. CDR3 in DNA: TGTGCCAGCAGCTTAACCCCGGGACTAGCCTTCTACAATGAGCAGTTCTTC. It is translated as CASSLTPGLAFYNEQFF.

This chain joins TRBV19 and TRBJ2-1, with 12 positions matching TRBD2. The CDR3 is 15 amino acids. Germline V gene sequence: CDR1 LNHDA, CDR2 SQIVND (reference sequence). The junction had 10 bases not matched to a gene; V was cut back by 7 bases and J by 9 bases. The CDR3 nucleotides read TGTGCCAGTAATAGTCTAGCGGGAGGGCCGGGTGAGCAGTTCTTC. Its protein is CASNSLAGGPGEQFF.

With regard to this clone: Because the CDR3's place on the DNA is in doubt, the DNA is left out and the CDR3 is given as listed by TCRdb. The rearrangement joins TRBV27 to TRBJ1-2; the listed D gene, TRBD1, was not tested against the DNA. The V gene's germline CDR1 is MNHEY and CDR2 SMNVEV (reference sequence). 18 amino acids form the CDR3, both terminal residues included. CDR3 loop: CASSFGAGTGESNYGYTF.

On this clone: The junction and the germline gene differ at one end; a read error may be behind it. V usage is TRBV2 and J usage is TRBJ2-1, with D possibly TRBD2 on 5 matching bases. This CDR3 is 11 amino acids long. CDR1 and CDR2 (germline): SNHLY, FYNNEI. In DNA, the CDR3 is TGTGCCAGCAGGGCCGGGATCTACAACCTCTTC. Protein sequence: CASRAGIYNLF.

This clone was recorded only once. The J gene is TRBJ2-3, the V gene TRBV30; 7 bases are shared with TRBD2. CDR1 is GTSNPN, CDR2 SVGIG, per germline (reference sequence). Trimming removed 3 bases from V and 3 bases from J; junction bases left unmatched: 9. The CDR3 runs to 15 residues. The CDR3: CAWRGAGWGTDTQYF. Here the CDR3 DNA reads TGTGCCTGGAGGGGAGCGGGGTGGGGGACAGATACGCAGTATTTT.

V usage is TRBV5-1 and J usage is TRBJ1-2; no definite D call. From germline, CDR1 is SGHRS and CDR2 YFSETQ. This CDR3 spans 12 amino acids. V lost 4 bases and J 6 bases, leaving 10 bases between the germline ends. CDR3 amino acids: CASSMDSHGYTF. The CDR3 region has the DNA TGCGCCAGCAGCATGGACTCTCATGGCTACACCTTC. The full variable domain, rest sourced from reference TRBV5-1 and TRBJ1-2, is KAGVTQTPRYLIKTRGQQVTLSCSPISGHRSVSWYQQTPGQGLQFLFEYFSETQRNKGNFPGRFSGRQFSNSRSEMNVSTLELGDSALYLCASSMDSHGYTFGSGTRLTVV.

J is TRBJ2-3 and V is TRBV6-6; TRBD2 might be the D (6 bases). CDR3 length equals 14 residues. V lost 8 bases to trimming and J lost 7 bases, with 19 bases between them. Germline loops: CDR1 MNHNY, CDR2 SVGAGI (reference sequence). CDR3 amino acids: CASAGGHSGYTQYF. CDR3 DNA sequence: TGTGCCAGCGCCGGAGGACACAGCGGGTATACGCAGTATTTT.

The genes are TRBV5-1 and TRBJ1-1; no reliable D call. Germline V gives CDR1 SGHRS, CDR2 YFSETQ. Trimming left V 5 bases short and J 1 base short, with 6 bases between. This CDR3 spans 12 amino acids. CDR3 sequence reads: CASSDSNTEAFF. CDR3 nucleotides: TGCGCCAGCAGTGACTCGAACACTGAAGCTTTCTTT.

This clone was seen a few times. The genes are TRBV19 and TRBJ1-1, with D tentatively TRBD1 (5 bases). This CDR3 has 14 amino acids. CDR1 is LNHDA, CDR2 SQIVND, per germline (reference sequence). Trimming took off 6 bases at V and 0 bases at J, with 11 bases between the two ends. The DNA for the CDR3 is TGTGCCAGTAGGTGGGCAGGGATGAACACTGAAGCTTTCTTT. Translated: CASRWAGMNTEAFF.

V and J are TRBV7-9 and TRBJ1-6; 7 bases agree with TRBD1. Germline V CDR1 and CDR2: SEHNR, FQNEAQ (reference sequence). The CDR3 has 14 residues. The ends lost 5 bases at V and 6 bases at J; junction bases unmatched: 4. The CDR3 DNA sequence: TGTGCCAGCAGCCACCGACAGGGTAATTCACCCCTCCACTTT. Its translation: CASSHRQGNSPLHF.

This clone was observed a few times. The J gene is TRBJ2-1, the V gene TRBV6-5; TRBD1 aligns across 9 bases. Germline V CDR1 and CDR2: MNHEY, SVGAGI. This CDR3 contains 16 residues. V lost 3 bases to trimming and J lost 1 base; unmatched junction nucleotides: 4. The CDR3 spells CASSYHGQGSYNEQFF. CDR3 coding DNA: TGTGCCAGCAGTTATCACGGACAGGGGTCCTACAATGAGCAGTTCTTC.

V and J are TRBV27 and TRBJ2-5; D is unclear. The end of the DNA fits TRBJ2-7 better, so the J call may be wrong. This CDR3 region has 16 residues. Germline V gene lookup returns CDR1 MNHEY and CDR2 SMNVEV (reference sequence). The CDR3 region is CASSLKPRLGTYEQYF. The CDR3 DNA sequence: TGTGCCAGCAGTTTGAAACCCCGGCTAGGAACCTACGAGCAGTACTTC.

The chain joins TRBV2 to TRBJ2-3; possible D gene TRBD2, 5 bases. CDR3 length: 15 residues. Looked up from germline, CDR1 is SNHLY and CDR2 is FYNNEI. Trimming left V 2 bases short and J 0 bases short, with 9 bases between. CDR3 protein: CASSEQRLSTDTQYF. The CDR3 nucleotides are TGTGCCAGCAGTGAACAGCGGTTGAGCACAGATACGCAGTATTTT. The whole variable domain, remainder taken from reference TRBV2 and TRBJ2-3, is EPEVTQTPSHQVTQMGQEVILRCVPISNHLYFYWYRQILGQKVEFLVSFYNNEISEKSEIFDDQFSVERPDGSNFTLKIRSTKLEDSAMYFCASSEQRLSTDTQYFGPGTRLTVL.

The CDR3 nucleotides read TGTGCCAGCAGCTGGAGGAGCGAGCAGTACTTC. Protein: CASSWRSEQYF. This chain uses TRBV5-6 with TRBJ2-7; possibly TRBD2 for D (5 bases). The germline V gene has CDR1 SGHDT and CDR2 YYEEEE. The ends were cut back, 3 bases at V and 6 bases at J, with 7 bases in the middle. The CDR3 sequence is 11 residues long.

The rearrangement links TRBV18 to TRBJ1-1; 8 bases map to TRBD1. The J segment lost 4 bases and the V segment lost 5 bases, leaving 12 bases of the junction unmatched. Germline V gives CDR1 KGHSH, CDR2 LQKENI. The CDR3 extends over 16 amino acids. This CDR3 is CASSSNADRGGTEAFF. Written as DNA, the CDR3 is TGTGCCAGCTCATCGAATGCTGACAGGGGTGGCACTGAAGCTTTCTTT.

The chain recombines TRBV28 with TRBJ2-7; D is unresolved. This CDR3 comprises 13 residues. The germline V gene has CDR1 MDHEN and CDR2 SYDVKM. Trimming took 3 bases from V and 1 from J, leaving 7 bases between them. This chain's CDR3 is CASSLSQSYEQYF. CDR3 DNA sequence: TGTGCCAGCAGTTTGTCACAGTCCTACGAGCAGTACTTC.

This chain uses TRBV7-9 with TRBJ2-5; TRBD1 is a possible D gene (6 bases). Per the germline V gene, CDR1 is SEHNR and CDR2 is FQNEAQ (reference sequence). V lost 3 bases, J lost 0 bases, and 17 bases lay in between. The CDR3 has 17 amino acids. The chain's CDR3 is CASSFTGSGANQETQYF. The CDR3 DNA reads TGTGCCAGCAGCTTTACAGGGTCTGGGGCCAACCAAGAGACCCAGTACTTC.

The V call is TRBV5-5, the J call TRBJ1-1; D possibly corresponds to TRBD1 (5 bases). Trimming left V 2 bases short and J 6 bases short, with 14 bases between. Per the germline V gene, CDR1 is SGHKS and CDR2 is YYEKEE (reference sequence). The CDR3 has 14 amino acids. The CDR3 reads CASSFGPGGAEAFF. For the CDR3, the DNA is TGTGCCAGCAGCTTTGGGCCCGGAGGGGCTGAAGCTTTCTTT.

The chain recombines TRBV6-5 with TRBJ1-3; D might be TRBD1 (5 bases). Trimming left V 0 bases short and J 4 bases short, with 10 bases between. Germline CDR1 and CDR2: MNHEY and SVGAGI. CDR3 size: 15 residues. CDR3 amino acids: CASSYSTEPGNTIYF. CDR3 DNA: TGTGCCAGCAGTTACTCGACAGAACCCGGAAACACCATATATTTT.

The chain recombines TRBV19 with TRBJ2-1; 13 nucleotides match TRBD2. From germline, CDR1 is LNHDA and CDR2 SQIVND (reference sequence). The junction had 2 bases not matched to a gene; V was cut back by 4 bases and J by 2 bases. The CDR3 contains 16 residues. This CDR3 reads CASSTGTSGAYNEQFF. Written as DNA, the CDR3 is TGTGCCAGTAGTACCGGGACTAGCGGGGCCTACAATGAGCAGTTCTTC. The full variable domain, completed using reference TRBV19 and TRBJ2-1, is DGGITQSPKYLFRKEGQNVTLSCEQNLNHDAMYWYRQDPGQGLRLIYYSQIVNDFQKGDIAEGYSVSREKKESFPLTVTSAQKNPTAFYLCASSTGTSGAYNEQFFGPGTRLTVL.

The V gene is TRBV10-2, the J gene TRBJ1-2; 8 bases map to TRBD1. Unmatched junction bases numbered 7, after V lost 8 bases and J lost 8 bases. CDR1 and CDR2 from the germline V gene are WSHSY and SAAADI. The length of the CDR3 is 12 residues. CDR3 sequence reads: CASFGQGQGYTF. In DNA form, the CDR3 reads TGCGCCAGCTTTGGACAGGGCCAAGGCTACACCTTC.

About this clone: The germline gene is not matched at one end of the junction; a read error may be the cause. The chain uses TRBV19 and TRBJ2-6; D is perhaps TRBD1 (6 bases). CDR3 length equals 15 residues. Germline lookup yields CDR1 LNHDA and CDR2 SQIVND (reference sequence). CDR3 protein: CASSDRFSGANGLTF. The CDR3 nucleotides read TGTGCCAGTAGTGACAGGTTTTCCGGGGCCAACGGCCTGACTTTC.

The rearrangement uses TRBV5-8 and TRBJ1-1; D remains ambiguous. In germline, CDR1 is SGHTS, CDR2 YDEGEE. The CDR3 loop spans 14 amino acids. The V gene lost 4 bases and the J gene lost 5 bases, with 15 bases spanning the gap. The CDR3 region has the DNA TGTGCCAGCAGCCCCTTGTTCGGAGAGACTGAAGCTTTCTTT. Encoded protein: CASSPLFGETEAFF.

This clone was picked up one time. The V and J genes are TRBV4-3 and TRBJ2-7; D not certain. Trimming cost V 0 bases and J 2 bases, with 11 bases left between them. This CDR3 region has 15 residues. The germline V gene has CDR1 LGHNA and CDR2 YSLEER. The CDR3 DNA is TGCGCCAGCAGCCAAGACTGGGCGACAACCTACGAGCAGTACTTC. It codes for CASSQDWATTYEQYF.

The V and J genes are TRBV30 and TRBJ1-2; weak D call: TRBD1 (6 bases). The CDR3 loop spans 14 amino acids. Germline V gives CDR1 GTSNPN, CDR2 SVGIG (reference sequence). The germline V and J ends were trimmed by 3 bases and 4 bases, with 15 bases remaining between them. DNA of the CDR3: TGTGCCTGGAGCTATACAGGGTCGGCCTATGGCTACACCTTC. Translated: CAWSYTGSAYGYTF.

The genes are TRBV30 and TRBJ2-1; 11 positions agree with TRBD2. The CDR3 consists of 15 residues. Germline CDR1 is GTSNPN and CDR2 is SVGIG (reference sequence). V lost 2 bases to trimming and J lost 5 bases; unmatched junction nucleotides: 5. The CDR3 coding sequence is TGTGCCTGGAGTCCCAAGGGACTAGCGGACAATGAGCAGTTCTTC. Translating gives CAWSPKGLADNEQFF.

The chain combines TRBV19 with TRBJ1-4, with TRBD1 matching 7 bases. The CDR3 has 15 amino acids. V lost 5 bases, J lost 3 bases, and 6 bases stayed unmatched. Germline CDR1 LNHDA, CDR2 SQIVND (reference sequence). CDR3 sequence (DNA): TGTGCCAGTAGTCGGTCGGGACAGTCTAATGAAAAACTGTTTTTT. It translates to CASSRSGQSNEKLFF. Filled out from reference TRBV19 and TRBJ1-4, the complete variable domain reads DGGITQSPKYLFRKEGQNVTLSCEQNLNHDAMYWYRQDPGQGLRLIYYSQIVNDFQKGDIAEGYSVSREKKESFPLTVTSAQKNPTAFYLCASSRSGQSNEKLFFGSGTQLSVL.

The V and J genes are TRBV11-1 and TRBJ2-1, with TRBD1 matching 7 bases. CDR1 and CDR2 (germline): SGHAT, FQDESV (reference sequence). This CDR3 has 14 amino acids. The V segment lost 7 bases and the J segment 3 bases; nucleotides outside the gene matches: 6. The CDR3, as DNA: TGTGCCAGCACCCAGACAGGGATCTACAATGAGCAGTTCTTC. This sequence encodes CASTQTGIYNEQFF.

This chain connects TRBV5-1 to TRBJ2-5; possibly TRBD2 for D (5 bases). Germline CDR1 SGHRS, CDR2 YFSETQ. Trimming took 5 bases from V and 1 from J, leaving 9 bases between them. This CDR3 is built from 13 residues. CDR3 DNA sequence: TGCGCCAGCAGAAGGACTTCCCAAGAGACCCAGTACTTC. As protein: CASRRTSQETQYF.

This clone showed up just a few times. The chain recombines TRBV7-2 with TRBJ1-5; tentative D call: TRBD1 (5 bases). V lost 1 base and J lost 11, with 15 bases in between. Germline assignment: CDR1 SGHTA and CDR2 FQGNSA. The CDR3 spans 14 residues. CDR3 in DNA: TGTGCCAGCAGCTTAGATGGGCCCGGCAGGGCCCAGCATTTT. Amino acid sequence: CASSLDGPGRAQHF. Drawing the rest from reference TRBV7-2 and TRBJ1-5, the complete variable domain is GAGVSQSPSNKVTEKGKDVELRCDPISGHTALYWYRQSLGQGLEFLIYFQGNSAPDKSGLPSDRFSAERTGGSVSTLTIQRTQQEDSAVYLCASSLDGPGRAQHFGDGTRLSIL.